This is a list of T cell receptor beta chains from one sample in a study of blood T cell repertoires in COVID-19. The protocol was immunoSEQ multiplex PCR, while the TCRdb copy is restricted to in-frame clones and leaves out a portion. The table shows under 200,000 clones, with 86% occurring only once. Sequences were obtained from peripheral blood. The receptors stem from a man aged 50-60 years with active or convalescent COVID-19. The CDR3 runs from the conserved cysteine through the conserved F or W. D genes are given only for firm matches. Some rows mark clone size as missing; the rest say once, few, many or name a class of expanded clone.

-	TRBV7-9	TRBJ2-2	-	CASSLEVLTPNTGELFF	TGTGCCAGCAGTTTAGAAGTACTAACTCCGAACACCGGGGAGCTGTTTTTT
medium-sized	TRBV6-4	TRBJ2-2	-	CASATGSGTGELFF	TGTGCCAGCGCGACAGGCTCGGGCACCGGGGAGCTGTTTTTT
-	TRBV27	TRBJ1-1	TRBD1	CASSSPPVAGTGVNTEAFF	TGTGCCAGCAGTTCTCCCCCTGTTGCCGGGACAGGGGTGAACACTGAAGCTTTCTTT
-	TRBV11-2	TRBJ2-5	TRBD2	CASSSLAGGRRETQYF	TGTGCCAGCAGCAGTTTAGCGGGAGGTCGGAGAGAGACCCAGTACTTC
-	TRBV3-1/TRBV3-2	TRBJ2-5	TRBD2	CASSPKTSGGASEKETQYF	TGTGCCAGCAGCCCCAAAACTAGCGGGGGGGCCTCCGAAAAAGAGACCCAGTACTTC
-	TRBV11-3	TRBJ1-1	TRBD1	CASSLGDRESAGNTEAFF	TGTGCCAGCAGCTTAGGGGACAGAGAGTCGGCTGGGAACACTGAAGCTTTCTTT
-	TRBV19	TRBJ1-1	-	CASTRREGNTEAFF	TGTGCCAGTACGAGACGAGAGGGGAACACTGAAGCTTTCTTT
-	TRBV5-1	TRBJ1-5	TRBD1	CASSLDGQGKTYSNQPQHF	TGCGCCAGCAGCTTGGATGGACAGGGGAAAACTTATAGCAATCAGCCCCAGCATTTT
-	TRBV6-5	TRBJ2-6	-	CASSSGLRLVLTF	TGTGCCAGCAGCTCCGGACTTCGGCTCGTCCTGACTTTC
-	TRBV5-1	TRBJ2-7	TRBD2	CASSLGASGSAYEQYF	TGCGCCAGCAGCTTGGGGGCTAGCGGGAGTGCCTACGAGCAGTACTTC
-	TRBV6-2/TRBV6-3	TRBJ2-1	-	CASSYSKYEQFF	TGTGCCAGCAGTTACTCCAAATATGAGCAGTTCTTC
once	TRBV21-1	TRBJ2-5	-	CASSKRAGGETQYF	TGTGCCAGCAGCAAACGGGCAGGGGGAGAGACCCAGTACTTC
-	TRBV30	TRBJ2-7	-	CAWRRGGMSSYEQYF	TGTGCCTGGAGGCGGGGCGGGATGAGCTCCTACGAGCAGTACTTC
-	TRBV28	TRBJ2-7	TRBD2	CASSLLTSGVEQYF	TGTGCCAGCAGCCTTTTAACTAGCGGGGTCGAGCAGTACTTC
-	TRBV18	TRBJ2-1	-	CASSSDSFHNEQFF	TGTGCCAGCTCAAGCGACTCCTTCCACAATGAGCAGTTCTTC
-	TRBV4-2	TRBJ2-2	TRBD1	CASSGQGAHTGELFF	TGTGCCAGCAGCGGACAGGGGGCGCACACCGGGGAGCTGTTTTTT
-	TRBV6-1	TRBJ2-7	-	CASSDNGGKQYF	TGTGCCAGCAGTGATAATGGGGGGAAGCAGTACTTC
-	TRBV4-1	TRBJ2-1	TRBD1	CASSRTGGLSYNEQFF	TGCGCCAGCAGCCGAACAGGGGGCTTATCCTACAATGAGCAGTTCTTC
-	TRBV7-3	TRBJ2-3	TRBD1	CASSAHRGADTDTQYF	TGTGCCAGCAGCGCACACAGGGGGGCCGACACAGATACGCAGTATTTT
-	TRBV6-2/TRBV6-3	TRBJ2-7	TRBD2	CASSTILAGVYYEQYF	TGTGCCAGCAGCACAATACTAGCGGGAGTTTACTACGAGCAGTACTTC
-	TRBV5-4	TRBJ1-1	TRBD1	CASSLGVGQLNTEAFF	TGTGCCAGCAGCTTAGGCGTGGGACAGCTGAACACTGAAGCTTTCTTT
-	TRBV28	TRBJ1-2	-	CASSSEGYGYTF	TGTGCCAGCAGCTCGGAGGGCTACGGCTACACCTTC
-	TRBV5-1	TRBJ1-4	-	CASSADLAKGEKLFF	TGCGCCAGCAGCGCGGATCTAGCTAAGGGTGAAAAACTGTTTTTT
-	TRBV7-2	TRBJ1-1	-	CASSQHSRAQGTEAFF	TGTGCCAGCAGCCAACACAGCCGGGCACAGGGTACTGAAGCTTTCTTT
-	TRBV12-3/TRBV12-4	TRBJ2-7	-	CASSPSPTYEQYF	TGTGCCAGCAGCCCTAGCCCAACCTACGAGCAGTACTTC
-	TRBV11-2	TRBJ1-1	TRBD1	CASRQGRGINTEAFF	TGTGCCAGCAGGCAAGGCAGGGGGATCAACACTGAAGCTTTCTTT
once	TRBV6-2/TRBV6-3	TRBJ1-2	-	CASSYLPTDHYGYTF	TGTGCCAGCAGTTATCTCCCTACCGATCACTATGGCTACACCTTC
-	TRBV6-6	TRBJ2-5	-	CASRDNRETQYF	TGTGCCAGCAGGGATAACAGAGAGACCCAGTACTTC
once	TRBV7-2	TRBJ1-2	TRBD1	CASSPRQGKGGYTF	TGTGCCAGCAGCCCCCGACAGGGGAAGGGAGGCTACACCTTC
-	TRBV5-1	TRBJ1-2	-	CASSLAPDSYGYTF	TGCGCCAGCAGCTTGGCCCCGGACAGCTATGGCTACACCTTC
-	TRBV6-5	TRBJ1-6	TRBD1	CASSYAAGTGNSPLHF	TGTGCCAGCAGTTACGCGGCCGGGACAGGGAATTCACCCCTCCACTTT
-	TRBV7-6	TRBJ2-1	TRBD2	CASSPRLAGRYNEQFF	TGTGCCAGCAGCCCCCGACTAGCGGGGAGATACAATGAGCAGTTCTTC
-	TRBV7-2	TRBJ2-7	-	CASSFAQTYEQYF	TGTGCCAGCAGCTTTGCGCAAACCTACGAGCAGTACTTC
few	TRBV18	TRBJ2-1	TRBD2	CASSPLGLAGGNEQFF	TGTGCCAGCTCACCACTGGGACTAGCGGGAGGCAATGAGCAGTTCTTC
-	TRBV4-2	TRBJ2-7	TRBD1	CASSQVGVGDRGSYEQYF	TGTGCCAGCAGCCAAGTGGGGGTGGGGGACAGGGGATCCTACGAGCAGTACTTC
-	TRBV25-1	TRBJ2-2	TRBD2	CASSESIGDYVGTGELFF	TGTGCCAGCAGTGAATCGATAGGGGACTATGTTGGCACCGGGGAGCTGTTTTTT
few	TRBV29-1	TRBJ1-1	-	CSEKNQGWGTEAFF	TGCAGCGAAAAAAATCAGGGGTGGGGCACTGAAGCTTTCTTT
-	TRBV5-4	TRBJ1-1	-	CASSSIIGGEAFF	TGTGCCAGCAGCTCTATAATCGGGGGGGAAGCTTTCTTT
-	TRBV4-2	TRBJ1-2	-	CASSLEGGARSGYTF	TGTGCCAGCAGCCTAGAGGGTGGGGCCCGAAGTGGCTACACCTTC
-	TRBV14	TRBJ1-3	-	CASSQNLPGNTIYF	TGTGCCAGCAGCCAAAATCTTCCTGGAAACACCATATATTTT
-	TRBV6-6	TRBJ2-1	-	CASSQRTGLHNEQFF	TGTGCCAGCAGCCAAAGGACTGGACTACACAATGAGCAGTTCTTC
-	TRBV30	TRBJ2-3	TRBD2	CAWSSSGGGDTQYF	TGTGCCTGGAGTTCTAGCGGGGGTGGGGATACGCAGTATTTT
-	TRBV4-3	TRBJ2-3	-	CASSEIAARSDTQYF	TGCGCCAGCAGCGAAATAGCGGCTCGGTCAGATACGCAGTATTTT
-	TRBV4-3	TRBJ2-7	-	CASSQAPLQGYEQYF	TGCGCCAGCAGCCAAGCGCCGTTGCAGGGCTACGAGCAGTACTTC
-	TRBV6-5	TRBJ2-1	TRBD1	CASRHGQGLRDEQFF	TGTGCCAGCAGACATGGACAGGGGCTGCGGGATGAGCAGTTCTTC
-	TRBV19	TRBJ1-2	-	CASSGREAYYGYTF	TGTGCCAGTTCGGGCAGGGAGGCCTACTATGGCTACACCTTC
-	TRBV4-3	TRBJ2-7	-	CASSQGFGSHYEQYF	TGCGCCAGCAGCCAAGGGTTCGGGAGTCACTACGAGCAGTACTTC
-	TRBV2	TRBJ2-4	-	CASQLRASLAKNIQYF	TGTGCCAGCCAGCTCAGGGCATCGTTAGCCAAAAACATTCAGTACTTC
once	TRBV5-5	TRBJ2-5	TRBD2	CASSLAVSGGFQETQYF	TGTGCCAGCAGCTTGGCGGTGTCGGGGGGATTCCAAGAGACCCAGTACTTC
-	TRBV19	TRBJ1-5	TRBD1	CASSAWTGGRRQPQHF	TGTGCCAGTAGTGCGTGGACAGGGGGGAGACGTCAGCCCCAGCATTTT
-	TRBV2	TRBJ1-1	-	CASSEDSLNTEAFF	TGTGCCAGCAGTGAGGACAGTCTGAACACTGAAGCTTTCTTT
-	TRBV10-3	TRBJ2-2	-	CAISDLGEGLNTGELFF	TGTGCCATCAGTGATTTAGGAGAGGGCTTAAACACCGGGGAGCTGTTTTTT
once	TRBV5-1	TRBJ2-3	TRBD2	CASSLGLASDTQYF	TGCGCCAGCAGCCTCGGACTAGCTTCCGATACGCAGTATTTT
few	TRBV15	TRBJ2-1	TRBD1	CATSRDADRGIYEQFF	TGTGCCACCAGCAGAGATGCCGACAGGGGGATCTATGAGCAGTTCTTC